This is a list of T cell receptor beta chains from one sample in a study of identical twins. TCRdb reprocessed the 5' RACE reads via MiXCR and lists one record per CDR3 protein. The table records approximately 550,000 distinct CDR3 sequences, about 22% of them present only once. The data were also submitted as part of a second study, on yellow fever vaccine responses in identical twins.

The specimen was CD4+ T cells sorted from blood. The receptors derive from a woman aged 18-30 years in good health. CDR3s leave out the opening cysteine and the closing phenylalanine or tryptophan.

>TRBV12-3/TRBV12-4|TRBJ2-1
ASFRGGYNEQF
>TRBV5-1|TRBJ2-2
ASSSGQGRTGELF
>TRBV12-3/TRBV12-4|TRBJ1-6
ASSLGTYNSPLH
>TRBV7-8|TRBJ2-1
ASSSDRFRLEQF
>TRBV27|TRBJ2-3
ASRSGSTTTDTQY
>TRBV4-2|TRBJ2-6
ASSPDRDTPSGANVLT
>TRBV12-3/TRBV12-4|TRBJ1-3
ASTYHRAGNTIY
>TRBV7-9|TRBJ2-3
ASVSMGDTQY
>TRBV5-1|TRBJ1-1
ASRWDRDTEAF
>TRBV29-1|TRBJ1-1
SVESHLNTEAF
>TRBV6-1|TRBJ2-3
ASGKERSGTDSTDTQY
>TRBV25-1|TRBJ2-1
ASSGGVGAYNEQF
>TRBV15|TRBJ2-3
ATSRVPAGGGTDTQY
>TRBV29-1|TRBJ2-2
SVGGGTGLTELF
>TRBV5-1|TRBJ2-1
ASKRGTGGFHEQF